The 15 T cell receptor beta chains below were found in one sample sequenced in a study of T cells after yellow fever vaccination. TCRdb recomputed calls from the 5' RACE reads with MiXCR, one row per CDR3 protein. This repertoire shows about 230,000 distinct CDR3 sequences, approximately 6.3% found once; its top ten account for approximately 0.99%. Here the sequenced sample was CD4+ T cells sorted from PBMCs, taken on the day of the yellow fever booster vaccination. These receptors were collected from a man aged 25-40 years who received the YFV17D yellow fever vaccine.

V usage is TRBV5-1 and J usage is TRBJ2-3; D is unclear. The V and J ends lost 0 bases and 1 base respectively, with 9 bases between them. Germline CDR1 and CDR2: SGHRS and YFSETQ. This CDR3 spans 15 amino acids. The CDR3 DNA is TGCGCCAGCAGCTTGGAGGGCATACGCACAGATACGCAGTATTTT. This translates into CASSLEGIRTDTQYF.

A few counts support this clonotype. The genes are TRBV27 and TRBJ2-4; possibly TRBD1 for D (5 bases). Trimming removed 5 bases from V and 1 base from J, with 21 bases in between. The V gene's germline CDR1 is MNHEY and CDR2 SMNVEV (reference sequence). The CDR3 covers 18 residues. As DNA, the CDR3 is TGTGCCAGCAGTCCCGTGGCAGGGAAAGAGGCGGCCAAAAACATTCAGTACTTC. This translates into CASSPVAGKEAAKNIQYF.

The chain has TRBV6-1 and TRBJ2-5; no definite D call. The V gene lost 5 bases and the J gene lost 5 bases, with 15 bases spanning the gap. The germline V gene encodes CDR1 MNHNS and CDR2 SASEGT. The CDR3 has 14 amino acids. This chain's CDR3 is CASSPTFFAETQYF. The CDR3 region has the DNA TGTGCCAGCAGTCCGACCTTCTTTGCGGAGACCCAGTACTTC.

This clonotype occurred a few times. The chain carries TRBV6-1 and TRBJ2-5; D unclear. The CDR3 is 14 amino acids. V lost 6 bases, J lost 5 bases, and 16 bases lay in between. The germline V gene has CDR1 MNHNS and CDR2 SASEGT. The CDR3 sequence: CASSPGLGRETQYF. CDR3 in DNA: TGTGCCAGCAGCCCCGGGCTAGGAAGGGAGACCCAGTACTTC.

Ten or more counts support this clonotype. The chain combines TRBV7-9 with TRBJ2-1; D is perhaps TRBD2 (6 bases). CDR3 length equals 12 residues. Germline V gene lookup returns CDR1 SEHNR and CDR2 FQNEAQ (reference sequence). V lost 8 bases to trimming and J lost 7 bases, with 12 bases between them. The CDR3 coding sequence is TGTGCCAGCGGTGCCAGCGGGAATGAGCAGTTCTTC. It codes for CASGASGNEQFF.

In this sample, this clonotype turned up many times. The V call is TRBV23-1, the J call TRBJ2-1; a possible D gene is TRBD2 (6 bases). TRBV23-1 has ORF status, its function being uncertain. V lost 6 bases and J 2 bases, leaving 14 bases between the germline ends. This CDR3 contains 15 residues. For the CDR3, the DNA is TGCGCCAGCAGCGTCGGGACTCCGACCTACAATGAGCAGTTCTTC. It is translated as CASSVGTPTYNEQFF.

There are many counts of this clonotype. The chain links TRBV7-2 to TRBJ2-2; the match to TRBD2 covers 11 bases. CDR1 and CDR2 from the germline V gene are SGHTA and FQGNSA. The J segment lost 5 bases and the V segment lost 5 bases, leaving 10 bases of the junction unmatched. CDR3 length: 17 residues. CDR3 loop: CASSPGPSGRFTGELFF. The CDR3 nucleotides are TGTGCCAGCAGCCCGGGCCCTAGCGGGAGGTTTACCGGGGAGCTGTTTTTT.

This clonotype was recorded at least ten times. J is TRBJ2-5 and V is TRBV5-1, with 8 bases matching TRBD1. This CDR3 spans 15 amino acids. V lost 1 base, J lost 4 bases, and 6 bases stayed unmatched. Germline-derived CDR1 and CDR2 are SGHRS and YFSETQ. The CDR3 DNA follows: TGCGCCAGCAGCTTGCTGCAGGGGGCCAGAGAGACCCAGTACTTC. It yields the protein CASSLLQGARETQYF. The full variable domain, with the rest looked up from reference TRBV5-1 and TRBJ2-5, is KAGVTQTPRYLIKTRGQQVTLSCSPISGHRSVSWYQQTPGQGLQFLFEYFSETQRNKGNFPGRFSGRQFSNSRSEMNVSTLELGDSALYLCASSLLQGARETQYFGPGTRLLVL.

This clonotype has just a few counts. The rearrangement links TRBV7-9 to TRBJ2-1; 7 bases match TRBD2. This CDR3 is built from 15 residues. CDR1 is SEHNR and CDR2 is FQNEAQ in the germline V gene (reference sequence). V shed 6 bases, J shed 9 bases, and the junction held 14 bases outside the gene matches. The CDR3 spells CASSHELGGNSEQFF. DNA of the CDR3: TGTGCCAGCAGTCACGAGTTGGGGGGGAATAGTGAGCAGTTCTTC.

This clonotype was picked up many times. V and J are TRBV5-1 and TRBJ2-3; TRBD2 aligns across 8 bases. This CDR3 is 15 amino acids long. V gave up 4 bases and J gave up 6 bases; unmatched junction bases: 10. CDR1 and CDR2 (germline): SGHRS, YFSETQ. DNA for the CDR3: TGCGCCAGCAGCCCACGGGACGGGGGGGAGGATACGCAGTATTTT. Residues: CASSPRDGGEDTQYF.

This chain joins TRBV5-1 and TRBJ2-3; 7 bases are a match to TRBD1. V lost 3 bases and J lost 6; bases outside the gene matches: 13. Germline V lookup: CDR1 SGHRS, CDR2 YFSETQ. CDR3 length: 16 amino acids. The CDR3 nucleotides are TGCGCCAGCAGCTCCGGGACAGCCCGGGCAGTGGATACGCAGTATTTT. Its translation is CASSSGTARAVDTQYF.

The chain carries TRBV5-1 and TRBJ2-1; 7 bases line up with TRBD2. V was clipped by 4 bases and J by 3 bases; unmatched bases: 7. The CDR3 sequence is 15 residues long. The germline V gene has CDR1 SGHRS and CDR2 YFSETQ. The CDR3 sequence is CASSPGPSGYNEQFF. In nucleotides, the CDR3 is TGCGCCAGCAGCCCGGGGCCTAGCGGCTACAATGAGCAGTTCTTC.

On this clonotype: Germline and junction disagree at one end, which may indicate a read error. V is TRBV12-3 or TRBV12-4 and J is TRBJ2-1, with 12 bases that match TRBD2. The CDR3 runs to 19 residues. CDR3: CASSSTPGLAGSSSNEQFF. The CDR3 nucleotides are TGTGCCAGCAGTTCCACCCCTGGACTAGCGGGGAGCTCCTCCAATGAGCAGTTCTTC.

The chain uses TRBV5-1 and TRBJ1-2, with a possible D match to TRBD1 (6 bases). CDR1 and CDR2 from the germline V gene are SGHRS and YFSETQ. CDR3 length: 14 residues. V lost 0 bases to trimming and J lost 7 bases, with 13 bases between them. The CDR3 region has the DNA TGCGCCAGCAGCTTGGACAGGGCCGGTGGTGGCTACACCTTC. Residues: CASSLDRAGGGYTF.

This clonotype was detected a few times. V is TRBV5-1 and J is TRBJ2-5, with no clear D. This CDR3 spans 15 amino acids. Deletions cut 1 base from V and 5 bases from J, with 15 bases between. Germline CDR1 SGHRS, CDR2 YFSETQ. The CDR3 region has the DNA TGCGCCAGCAGCTTGTTCGGGCCTCCCCGGGAGACCCAGTACTTC. It yields the protein CASSLFGPPRETQYF.